Presented here are 23 T cell receptor beta chains from one specimen sequenced in a study of T cell repertoires in cytomegalovirus infection. MiXCR, applied by TCRdb to the reads, yields one record per CDR3 protein. There are about 180,000 distinct CDR3 sequences in the sample; 15% to 20% occur only once, and under 30% lies in the top ten. The sample taken for sequencing was CD8+ T cells from PBMCs. The receptor source for this set is a human donor in good health (CMV status not recorded). Some clones in this sample may be carry-over from other donors' samples.

V gene TRBV12-3 or TRBV12-4 combines with J gene TRBJ2-3, with D uncertain. V was cut by 6 bases and J by 4 bases, with 11 bases left in between. This CDR3 has 13 amino acids. The CDR3 region has the DNA TGTGCCAGCAGAGGTCCAAGGGCAGATACGCAGTATTTT. It specifies CASRGPRADTQYF.

The chain is built from TRBV25-1 and TRBJ1-4; a weak D match, TRBD1 (6 bases). V lost 6 bases, J lost 4 bases, and 9 bases lay in between. CDR1 MGHDK and CDR2 SYGVNS come from the germline V gene. The length of the CDR3 is 13 residues. CDR3 residues: CASRQGFNEKLFF. In DNA form, the CDR3 reads TGTGCCAGCAGACAGGGATTTAATGAAAAACTGTTTTTT.

This chain links TRBV7-9 with TRBJ2-5; possibly TRBD1 or TRBD2 for D (6 bases each). Trimming took 5 bases from V and 5 from J, leaving 18 bases between them. This CDR3 has 15 residues. The germline V gene has CDR1 SEHNR and CDR2 FQNEAQ (reference sequence). The CDR3 reads CASSANRGLRETQYF. The CDR3, as DNA: TGTGCCAGCAGCGCAAACCGGGGGCTTAGGGAGACCCAGTACTTC. Combining the CDR3 with reference TRBV7-9 and TRBJ2-5 gives the whole variable domain DTGVSQNPRHKITKRGQNVTFRCDPISEHNRLYWYRQTLGQGPEFLTYFQNEAQLEKSRLLSDRFSAERPKGSFSTLEIQRTEQGDSAMYLCASSANRGLRETQYFGPGTRLLVL.

The chain is built from TRBV6-5 and TRBJ1-5; D is unclear. The CDR3 has 14 amino acids. Germline V CDR1 and CDR2: MNHEY, SVGAGI. V was shortened by 8 bases and J by 1 base, with 12 bases between the two germline ends. The chain's CDR3 is CASQLRGSNQPQHF. DNA for the CDR3: TGTGCCAGCCAACTTCGAGGGAGCAATCAGCCCCAGCATTTT.

This clonotype showed up just a few times. The rearrangement uses TRBV19 and TRBJ1-6, with D unclear. Trimming stripped 2 bases from V and 9 bases from J, with 14 bases between. Germline assignment: CDR1 LNHDA and CDR2 SQIVND (reference sequence). The CDR3 is 15 residues long. The CDR3 here is CASSISSSLGSPLHF. Written as DNA, the CDR3 is TGTGCCAGTAGTATATCCTCGTCCTTGGGTTCACCCCTCCACTTT.

This chain joins TRBV12-3 or TRBV12-4 and TRBJ1-5; no definite D call. Between the trimmed V and J ends, which lost 3 bases and 4 bases, there was a span of 7 bases. The CDR3 consists of 13 residues. The CDR3 loop reads CASSFSVNQPQHF. Written as DNA, the CDR3 is TGTGCCAGCAGTTTCAGTGTAAATCAGCCCCAGCATTTT.

The table lists this clonotype with a few counts. This chain uses TRBV27 with TRBJ2-7; D might be TRBD2 (8 bases). Trimming took off 5 bases at V and 0 bases at J, with 23 bases between the two ends. The germline V gene encodes CDR1 MNHEY and CDR2 SMNVEV (reference sequence). CDR3 length: 18 amino acids. CDR3: CASSPREGAIHSSYEQYF. CDR3 bases: TGTGCCAGCAGTCCCCGGGAGGGGGCAATTCATAGCTCCTACGAGCAGTACTTC.

The gene calls are TRBV7-9 and TRBJ1-6; D gene unclear. Germline lookup yields CDR1 SEHNR and CDR2 FQNEAQ (reference sequence). V gave up 7 bases and J gave up 7 bases, with 14 bases separating them. The CDR3 extends over 14 amino acids. The CDR3 bases are TGTGCCAGCACCGTCCCGAACGGGAATTCACCCCTCCACTTT. Translation: CASTVPNGNSPLHF.

This clonotype came up a few times. The genes are TRBV7-6 and TRBJ2-1; D is possibly TRBD1 or TRBD2 (6 bases each). The CDR3 consists of 16 residues. CDR1 is SGHVS, CDR2 FNYEAQ, per germline. V lost 5 bases to trimming and J lost 7 bases, with 21 bases between them. The CDR3 loop is CASSLRRGGPENEQFF. CDR3 nucleotide sequence: TGTGCCAGCAGCCTCCGGAGAGGGGGGCCAGAGAATGAGCAGTTCTTC. Supplemented by reference TRBV7-6 and TRBJ2-1, the full variable domain reads GAGVSQSPRYKVTKRGQDVALRCDPISGHVSLYWYRQALGQGPEFLTYFNYEAQQDKSGLPNDRFSAERPEGSISTLTIQRTEQRDSAMYRCASSLRRGGPENEQFFGPGTRLTVL.

A few counts support this clonotype. The chain joins TRBV7-6 to TRBJ2-5, with 14 bases fitting TRBD2. The CDR3 runs 20 residues. After removal of 4 bases from V and 4 bases from J, the junction contained 17 bases not matched to a gene. In germline, CDR1 is SGHVS, CDR2 FNYEAQ. CDR3 amino acids: CASSYESPGLAGARGETQYF. For the CDR3, the DNA is TGTGCCAGCAGCTACGAAAGCCCGGGACTAGCGGGGGCCCGGGGAGAGACCCAGTACTTC.

There are a few counts of this clonotype. The rearrangement joins TRBV12-5 to TRBJ2-7; TRBD1 or TRBD2 may be the D gene (6 bases each). This CDR3 region has 14 residues. The germline gives CDR1 LGHNT, CDR2 FRNRAP. V was pared by 1 base and J by 4 bases, with 11 bases between. The CDR3 bases are TGTGCTAGTGGTTTGGGCGGGACACCGTACGAGCAGTACTTC. Its protein product is CASGLGGTPYEQYF.

This rearrangement joins TRBV5-4 to TRBJ2-3; D is uncertain. Trimming took 1 base from V and 4 from J, leaving 4 bases between them. The germline V gene encodes CDR1 SGHNT and CDR2 YYREEE (reference sequence). The CDR3 is 12 residues long. The CDR3 spells CASSLLSDTQYF. CDR3 nucleotide sequence: TGTGCCAGCAGCTTGCTCTCAGATACGCAGTATTTT. Full variable domain (rest looked up from reference TRBV5-4 and TRBJ2-3): ETGVTQSPTHLIKTRGQQVTLRCSSQSGHNTVSWYQQALGQGPQFIFQYYREEENGRGNFPPRFSGLQFPNYSSELNVNALELDDSALYLCASSLLSDTQYFGPGTRLTVL.

This clonotype appeared a few times. V gene TRBV7-2 combines with J gene TRBJ2-3; 7 bases map to TRBD2. The germline CDR1 and CDR2 sequences are SGHTA and FQGNSA. With V trimmed by 1 base and J by 4 bases, 5 bases remained unmatched. The CDR3 is 15 residues long. CDR3 residues: CASSLGRTRADTQYF. CDR3 nucleotide sequence: TGTGCCAGCAGCTTAGGCAGGACTAGGGCAGATACGCAGTATTTT.

The chain carries TRBV11-1 and TRBJ1-5; D gene ambiguous. This CDR3 has 14 amino acids. Trimming removed 5 bases at V and 5 bases at J, with 13 bases between. Germline V CDR1 and CDR2: SGHAT, FQDESV (reference sequence). Here the CDR3 reads CASSEPGSYQPQHF. The DNA for the CDR3 is TGTGCCAGCAGCGAGCCCGGATCCTATCAGCCCCAGCATTTT.

Ten or more counts support this clonotype. J is TRBJ1-4 and V is TRBV14; D perhaps matches TRBD1 (6 bases). This CDR3 contains 17 residues. In germline, CDR1 is SGHDN, CDR2 FVKESK. V was clipped by 4 bases and J by 0 bases, with 15 bases between them. CDR3 in DNA: TGTGCCAGCAGCCCCCGCGGAGGGGGACCAACTAATGAAAAACTGTTTTTT. Protein sequence: CASSPRGGGPTNEKLFF.

The chain recombines TRBV10-1 with TRBJ1-6; D uncertain. The length of the CDR3 is 14 residues. Between the trimmed V and J ends, which lost 3 bases and 8 bases, there was a span of 11 bases. Germline values: CDR1 WNHNN, CDR2 SYGVQD (reference sequence). The CDR3 sequence is CASSEHRTDSPLHF. The CDR3 DNA sequence: TGCGCCAGCAGTGAACACCGAACGGATTCACCCCTCCACTTT.

The chain couples TRBV4-3 to TRBJ2-1, with TRBD2 matching 9 bases. Unmatched junction bases numbered 9, after V lost 3 bases and J lost 9 bases. This CDR3 has 15 amino acids. CDR1 and CDR2 from the germline V gene are LGHNA and YSLEER. In DNA, the CDR3 is TGCGCCAGCAGCCACTCGACTAGCGGCCAAGCTGAGCAGTTCTTC. Translating gives CASSHSTSGQAEQFF.

This clonotype was counted only a few times. V and J are TRBV11-2 and TRBJ2-5; tentatively, D is TRBD1 (6 bases). Germline V gene sequence: CDR1 SGHAT, CDR2 FQNNGV. Trimming left V 6 bases short and J 5 bases short, with 16 bases between. CDR3 size: 14 residues. CDR3 sequence reads: CASSPPVRGETQYF. Here the CDR3 DNA reads TGTGCCAGCAGTCCCCCGGTAAGGGGGGAGACCCAGTACTTC.

This clonotype was recorded a few times. The chain is built from TRBV7-9 and TRBJ2-7, with 12 bases that match TRBD1. This CDR3 spans 15 amino acids. V shed 6 bases, J shed 5 bases, and the junction held 8 bases outside the gene matches. Germline CDR1 SEHNR, CDR2 FQNEAQ (reference sequence). The CDR3 coding sequence is TGTGCCAGCAGTGAGGGACAGGGGGCGATGAACGAGCAGTACTTC. Its translation: CASSEGQGAMNEQYF. Variable domain in full (rest from reference TRBV7-9 and TRBJ2-7): DTGVSQNPRHKITKRGQNVTFRCDPISEHNRLYWYRQTLGQGPEFLTYFQNEAQLEKSRLLSDRFSAERPKGSFSTLEIQRTEQGDSAMYLCASSEGQGAMNEQYFGPGTRLTVT.

The rearrangement joins TRBV18 to TRBJ1-2, with TRBD1 identical over 7 bases. The V gene end was trimmed by 3 bases and the J gene end by 3 bases; junction bases not matched to a gene: 7. This CDR3 is 15 amino acids long. Germline values: CDR1 KGHSH, CDR2 LQKENI. CDR3 protein: CASSPETGDYYGYTF. The CDR3 DNA follows: TGTGCCAGCTCACCGGAAACAGGGGACTACTATGGCTACACCTTC.

V and J are TRBV7-9 and TRBJ2-2; D is ambiguous. V was shortened by 5 bases and J by 4 bases, with 8 bases between the two germline ends. In germline, CDR1 is SEHNR, CDR2 FQNEAQ (reference sequence). The CDR3 spans 13 residues. In DNA, the CDR3 is TGTGCCAGCAGCCCAGTTCCCACCGGGGAGCTGTTTTTT. It encodes CASSPVPTGELFF.

This clonotype was counted a few times. V and J are TRBV6-5 and TRBJ2-5; TRBD1 or TRBD2 may be the D gene (5 bases each). Germline CDR1 and CDR2: MNHEY and SVGAGI. Trimming removed 8 bases from V and 5 bases from J, with 18 bases in between. CDR3 length: 14 residues. In DNA form, the CDR3 reads TGTGCCAGCTTTGCGAGGGGCGCGAGGGAGACCCAGTACTTC. Amino acid sequence: CASFARGARETQYF.

This clonotype has just a few counts. The chain has TRBV28 and TRBJ2-2, with D unclear. Deletions cut 7 bases from V and 3 bases from J, with 6 bases between. The CDR3 is 12 residues long. Germline V lookup: CDR1 MDHEN, CDR2 SYDVKM. In DNA, the CDR3 is TGTGCCAGCAAGCAGGACACCGGGGAGCTGTTTTTT. It is translated as CASKQDTGELFF.